Below, 3 T cell receptor beta chains from the same sample are listed, as sequenced in a study of blood T cells in healthy people across ages. A second PCR of 7 to 11 cycles used a sample-barcoded 5' primer and a J-beta primer mix. TCRdb fed the 5' RACE reads into MiXCR, producing one record per CDR3 protein. The top ten hold 3% to 4.5% of the sample, which has about 800,000 distinct CDR3 sequences, 20% to 25% seen once. These same records also appear under a second study, on T cells of mothers and their children.

Sequenced input: blood. These receptors all come from a boy under 18 in good health.

CDR3 DNA sequence: TGTGCCAGCAGCCAAGGTCTCACCCACTCCTATAATTCACCCCTCCACTTT. Translated, it gives CASSQGLTHSYNSPLHF. J is TRBJ1-6 and V is TRBV14; no firm D call. V was cut by 1 base and J by 0 bases, with 10 bases left in between. CDR1 SGHDN and CDR2 FVKESK come from the germline V gene. This CDR3 comprises 17 residues.

This clonotype has more than one count but fewer than ten. The chain combines TRBV5-1 with TRBJ2-1; perhaps TRBD2 as D (6 bases). Germline V CDR1 and CDR2: SGHRS, YFSETQ. The CDR3 consists of 14 residues. V dropped 6 bases and J dropped 7 bases, with 17 bases sitting between them. CDR3: CASTHDLEGNEQFF. The CDR3 DNA reads as TGCGCCAGCACCCATGACTTGGAGGGTAATGAGCAGTTCTTC.

Regarding this clonotype: The junction and the germline gene differ at one end; a read error may be behind it. The chain combines TRBV6-1 with TRBJ2-1, with 8 bases that match TRBD2. CDR3 length: 17 residues. Germline V gene data show CDR1 as MNHNS and CDR2 as SASEGT. CDR3 DNA sequence: TGTGCCAGCACCAAACTTGGTCGGAGCGGGAGTTACAATGAGCAGCTCTTC. Protein product: CASTKLGRSGSYNEQLF.